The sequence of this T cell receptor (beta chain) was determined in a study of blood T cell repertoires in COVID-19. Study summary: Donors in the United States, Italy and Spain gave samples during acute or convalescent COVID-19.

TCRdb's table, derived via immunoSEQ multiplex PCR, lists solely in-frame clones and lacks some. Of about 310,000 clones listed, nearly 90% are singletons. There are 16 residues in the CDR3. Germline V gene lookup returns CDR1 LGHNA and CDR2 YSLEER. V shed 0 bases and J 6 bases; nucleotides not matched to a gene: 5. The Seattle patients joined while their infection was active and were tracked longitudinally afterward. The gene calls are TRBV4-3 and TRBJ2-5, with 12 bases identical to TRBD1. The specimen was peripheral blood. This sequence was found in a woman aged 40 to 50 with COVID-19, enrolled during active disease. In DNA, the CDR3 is TGCGCCAGCAGCCAAGAGGGGACAGGGGGCAGAAAGACCCAGTACTTC. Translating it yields CASSQEGTGGRKTQYF.